The 11 T cell receptor beta chains presented below share a single source sample, sequenced in a study of metastatic and nonmetastatic thyroid tumors. TCRdb called clones again from the PCR reads with MiXCR. The data show about 18,000 clones, 34% seen once. Prior to thyroid surgery, none of the patients had received any treatment. Sequenced material: tumor tissue. The receptors were gathered from a male donor with papillary thyroid cancer or a benign thyroid nodule (not recorded which). Some clones in this sample may be carry-over from other donors' samples.

On this clone: Its ends do not fully match the called genes, so a read error is possible. V gene TRBV2 combines with J gene TRBJ2-5, with D perhaps being TRBD1 or TRBD2 (5 bases each). The germline V gene encodes CDR1 SNHLY and CDR2 FYNNEI. The CDR3 extends over 15 amino acids. CDR3 bases: TGTGTCAGCAGTGAAGACCCCTCGTTTGGGGACACCCAGTACTTC. It is translated as CVSSEDPSFGDTQYF.

This clone showed up many times. The chain couples TRBV11-2 to TRBJ2-3; D is undetermined. V was shortened by 2 bases and J by 5 bases, with 5 bases between the two germline ends. The germline gives CDR1 SGHAT, CDR2 FQNNGV. The CDR3 sequence is 12 residues long. The CDR3 loop is CASSLWEDTQYF. In DNA form, the CDR3 reads TGTGCCAGCAGCTTATGGGAAGATACGCAGTATTTT.

By sample share, this clone is medium-sized. The chain links TRBV20-1 to TRBJ1-2, with 7 bases fitting TRBD1. Germline CDR1 reads DFQATT; CDR2 reads SNEGSKA (reference sequence). The CDR3 is 13 residues long. V shed 3 bases, J shed 6 bases, and the junction held 7 bases outside the gene matches. Written as DNA, the CDR3 is TGCAGTGCTAGCCTGACAGGGACGGATGGCTACACCTTC. Protein product: CSASLTGTDGYTF.

This rearrangement joins TRBV28 to TRBJ2-7; 10 bases agree with TRBD2. This CDR3 is built from 16 residues. Germline-derived CDR1 and CDR2 are MDHEN and SYDVKM. V was pared by 8 bases and J by 7 bases, with 17 bases of the junction left unmatched. CDR3 coding DNA: TGTGCCAGCGGTACTAGCGGGAAGGGGGGACTGGGGGAGCAGTACTTC. Its protein product is CASGTSGKGGLGEQYF.

This clone was counted between two and nine times. The gene calls are TRBV5-1 and TRBJ1-2; possible D gene TRBD1, 5 bases. CDR1 and CDR2 (germline): SGHRS, YFSETQ. The germline V and J ends were trimmed by 3 bases and 4 bases, with 16 bases remaining between them. The CDR3 contains 15 residues. CDR3 in amino acids: CASSSGRALSYGYTF. For the CDR3, the DNA is TGCGCCAGCAGCTCGGGACGGGCTTTATCCTATGGCTACACCTTC. Filled out from reference TRBV5-1 and TRBJ1-2, the complete variable domain reads KAGVTQTPRYLIKTRGQQVTLSCSPISGHRSVSWYQQTPGQGLQFLFEYFSETQRNKGNFPGRFSGRQFSNSRSEMNVSTLELGDSALYLCASSSGRALSYGYTFGSGTRLTVV.

This clone was counted ten times or more. The chain carries TRBV29-1 and TRBJ1-1; D is unresolved. Trimming shortened V by 3 bases and J by 0 bases, and 11 bases separated the two germline ends. The CDR3 is made up of 14 amino acids. CDR1 and CDR2 from the germline V gene are SQVTM and ANQGSEA. DNA of the CDR3: TGCAGCGTTGAGGGAGCAGTAATGAACACTGAAGCTTTCTTT. Residues: CSVEGAVMNTEAFF.

This clone is medium-sized (0.01 to 0.1%) in the sample. The CDR3 here is CASNPLAGGRNEQFF. The CDR3 DNA sequence: TGTGCCAGCAATCCCCTAGCGGGAGGGAGAAATGAGCAGTTCTTC. The J gene is TRBJ2-1, the V gene TRBV2, with 12 bases that match TRBD2. After removal of 7 bases from V and 7 bases from J, the junction contained 8 bases not matched to a gene. CDR3 size: 15 residues. The V gene's germline CDR1 is SNHLY and CDR2 FYNNEI.

Remarks on this clone: The junction departs from the called germline gene at one end, perhaps through a read error. Other DNA sequences in the sample encode the same CDR3. The chain employs TRBV5-1 and TRBJ1-3; D is undetermined. The CDR3 sequence is 13 residues long. Looked up from germline, CDR1 is SGHRS and CDR2 is YFSETQ. The CDR3 DNA reads as TGCGCCAGCAGCTTGGCCTTCCGATTCACCATCTATTTT. This codes for CASSLAFRFTIYF.

As for this clone: Germline and junction disagree at one end, which may indicate a read error. The chain couples TRBV7-2 to TRBJ2-1, with D uncertain. Per the germline V gene, CDR1 is SGHTA and CDR2 is FQGNSA. This CDR3 has 13 residues. As DNA, the CDR3 is TGTGCCATCAGCTGGAAAGTCAGCAATGAGCAGTTCTTC. Protein sequence: CAISWKVSNEQFF.

V and J are TRBV12-3 or TRBV12-4 and TRBJ2-2, with D unclear. Trimming took off 7 bases at V and 9 bases at J, with 15 bases between the two ends. The CDR3 loop spans 13 amino acids. CDR3 region: CASTVAQIRELFF. DNA of the CDR3: TGTGCCAGCACCGTTGCTCAAATCAGGGAGCTGTTTTTT.

There are a few counts of this clone. The V and J genes are TRBV6-1 and TRBJ2-7; possibly TRBD1 for D (5 bases). Germline V CDR1 and CDR2: MNHNS, SASEGT. Trimming removed 6 bases at V and 4 bases at J, with 13 bases between. This CDR3 spans 13 amino acids. The CDR3 bases are TGTGCCAGCAGCCACGGCCAGGGATACGAGCAGTACTTC. Translated: CASSHGQGYEQYF.